This TCR beta chain appears in the sequencing data of a study of T-cell reconstitution after alpha-beta-depleted transplantation in children. Study observations and caveats: Several hundred expanded graft clones reportedly were the source of alpha-beta T cells about two months after transplant. The main origin of T-cell counts and diversity one year after transplant was newly produced T cells. Surviving thymic progenitors and recipient T cells were the source of high TCRbeta diversity at day 60 in some patients.

Unique molecular identifiers were incorporated into the prepared TCRbeta library. TCRdb used MiXCR to reprocess the PCR reads, holding one entry per CDR3 protein. The sample has about 580,000 distinct CDR3 sequences, more than 20% seen once. This CDR3 is 15 amino acids long. V was cut by 7 bases and J by 4 bases, with 18 bases left in between. Germline CDR1 and CDR2: SGHDT and YYEEEE. About this clonotype itself: No antigen is known for it.

The clonotype was recovered from a boy under two years old who had a stem cell transplant for acute myeloid leukemia, so the T cells may come from the graft donor. This material consisted of PBMCs, mostly from graft donor cells, taken 360 days after TCRalphabeta/CD19-depleted stem cell transplant. V is TRBV5-6 and J is TRBJ2-1, with a tentative D call TRBD2 (6 bases). CDR3 in amino acids: CASGAGGRGYNEQFF. The CDR3 nucleotides are TGTGCCAGCGGCGCCGGGGGTCGTGGATACAATGAGCAGTTCTTC.